Listed below are T cell receptor beta chains from one sample, sequenced in a study of radiation and T cells in renal cell carcinoma. Assay: immunoSEQ multiplex PCR; the TCRdb copy retains only in-frame clones and omits some. The sample holds around 78,000 clones, 70% to 90% seen once. Here the sequenced sample was blood, taken from a patient whose treatment included radiotherapy and nephrectomy. The receptor set was obtained from a woman aged 70-85 years with renal cell carcinoma. CDR3s leave out the opening cysteine and the closing phenylalanine or tryptophan.

v_call: TRBV29-1
j_call: TRBJ2-5
cdr3_aa: SVAQQETQY

v_call: TRBV5-6
j_call: TRBJ1-6
cdr3_aa: ASSFSGQHNSPLH

v_call: TRBV7-2
j_call: TRBJ2-3
cdr3_aa: ASSYRDRTDTQY

v_call: TRBV30
j_call: TRBJ2-7
cdr3_aa: AWAHRAGATYEQY

v_call: TRBV5-1
j_call: TRBJ2-5
cdr3_aa: ASSFPGGVETQY

v_call: TRBV4-2
j_call: TRBJ2-5
cdr3_aa: ASSQDLGTVQETQY

v_call: TRBV10-3
j_call: TRBJ2-1
cdr3_aa: AISATSGGPYNEQF

v_call: TRBV5-1
j_call: TRBJ2-1
cdr3_aa: ASSSGLAGASSYNEQF

v_call: TRBV5-1
j_call: TRBJ2-2
cdr3_aa: ASRPQGSTGELF

v_call: TRBV9
j_call: TRBJ1-3
cdr3_aa: ASSVAGGSNTIY

v_call: TRBV29-1
j_call: TRBJ1-1
cdr3_aa: SGGTTEAF

v_call: TRBV25-1
j_call: TRBJ2-1
cdr3_aa: ASLAGGAYNEQF

v_call: TRBV2
j_call: TRBJ1-2
cdr3_aa: ASSEPRGEGYT

v_call: TRBV21-1
j_call: TRBJ1-2
cdr3_aa: ASSGHWGYT

v_call: TRBV7-2
j_call: TRBJ1-2
cdr3_aa: ASSLDGGGYGYT

v_call: TRBV6-6
j_call: TRBJ1-5
cdr3_aa: ASQDRVDQPQH

v_call: TRBV6-5
j_call: TRBJ2-2
cdr3_aa: ASSYSTLNTGELF

v_call: TRBV28
j_call: TRBJ1-5
cdr3_aa: ASSRTLRKGLGQPQH

v_call: TRBV29-1
j_call: TRBJ2-1
cdr3_aa: SVVAGKSYNEQF

v_call: TRBV7-8
j_call: TRBJ1-1
cdr3_aa: ASSLVVVGNTEAF

v_call: TRBV7-9
j_call: TRBJ2-3
cdr3_aa: ASSKDRGRTDTQY

v_call: TRBV7-9
j_call: TRBJ1-1
cdr3_aa: ASSRFEGVNTEAF

v_call: TRBV7-2
j_call: TRBJ2-7
cdr3_aa: ASSLGLAGPYEQY

v_call: TRBV2
j_call: TRBJ1-1
cdr3_aa: ASSLDRGQVNTGAF

v_call: TRBV19
j_call: TRBJ2-2
cdr3_aa: ASSNRGDTGELF

v_call: TRBV10-3
j_call: TRBJ2-1
cdr3_aa: AISESRVSYNEQF

v_call: TRBV7-9
j_call: TRBJ1-1
cdr3_aa: ASSLGGLGRNTEAF

v_call: TRBV27
j_call: TRBJ2-2
cdr3_aa: ASQYIGMGTGELF

v_call: TRBV27
j_call: TRBJ2-7
cdr3_aa: ASRRIGSGNEQY

v_call: TRBV11-3
j_call: TRBJ1-1
cdr3_aa: ASSYSGRGTMNTEAF

v_call: TRBV15
j_call: TRBJ2-1
cdr3_aa: ATSSGQSSYNEQF

v_call: TRBV7-2
j_call: TRBJ2-1
cdr3_aa: ASSLTSGRNEQF

v_call: TRBV28
j_call: TRBJ1-2
cdr3_aa: ASSQRPNGGYT

v_call: TRBV27
j_call: TRBJ2-7
cdr3_aa: ASSQRLAGTYEQY

v_call: TRBV19
j_call: TRBJ2-1
cdr3_aa: ASSIQRGGYEQF

v_call: TRBV7-9
j_call: TRBJ1-5
cdr3_aa: ASSWGDQPQH

v_call: TRBV19
j_call: TRBJ1-2
cdr3_aa: ASSIGPGGAEGYT

v_call: TRBV6-1
j_call: TRBJ1-1
cdr3_aa: ASSDRAGPLGAF

v_call: TRBV7-2
j_call: TRBJ2-1
cdr3_aa: ASSLGRGGFSNEQF

v_call: TRBV6-6
j_call: TRBJ2-7
cdr3_aa: ASSPGVTYEQY

v_call: TRBV15
j_call: TRBJ1-1
cdr3_aa: ATSSHSQNTEAF

v_call: TRBV21-1
j_call: TRBJ2-7
cdr3_aa: ASSKIWGLYEQY

v_call: TRBV10-3
j_call: TRBJ2-2
cdr3_aa: AISGNSGANTGELF

v_call: TRBV9
j_call: TRBJ2-3
cdr3_aa: ASTGGPITDTQY

v_call: TRBV6-6
j_call: TRBJ1-1
cdr3_aa: ASSPNGGGLNTEAF

v_call: TRBV18
j_call: TRBJ2-7
cdr3_aa: ASSPIQAGGSDEQY

v_call: TRBV9
j_call: TRBJ2-5
cdr3_aa: ASSVGRDRGRKETQY

v_call: TRBV5-4
j_call: TRBJ1-4
cdr3_aa: ASSLLSIEKLF

v_call: TRBV7-3
j_call: TRBJ2-1
cdr3_aa: ASSLVWGPYNEQF

v_call: TRBV7-9
j_call: TRBJ2-1
cdr3_aa: ASSLDLGTAYNEQF

v_call: TRBV7-2
j_call: TRBJ2-5
cdr3_aa: ASSGGGQKTQY

v_call: TRBV11-3
j_call: TRBJ2-1
cdr3_aa: ASSLVLSDEQF

v_call: TRBV5-1
j_call: TRBJ2-7
cdr3_aa: ASSSGTEREEQY

v_call: TRBV13
j_call: TRBJ1-1
cdr3_aa: ASSFPGTVEAF

v_call: TRBV5-1
j_call: TRBJ1-5
cdr3_aa: ASSLEGRRNQPQH

v_call: TRBV7-6
j_call: TRBJ2-2
cdr3_aa: ASSLGGLNTGELF

v_call: TRBV2
j_call: TRBJ2-7
cdr3_aa: ASRNTDRGAEQY

v_call: TRBV9
j_call: TRBJ2-6
cdr3_aa: ASSVPGTGPGANVLT

v_call: TRBV6-5
j_call: TRBJ2-2
cdr3_aa: AVRGQGDTGELF